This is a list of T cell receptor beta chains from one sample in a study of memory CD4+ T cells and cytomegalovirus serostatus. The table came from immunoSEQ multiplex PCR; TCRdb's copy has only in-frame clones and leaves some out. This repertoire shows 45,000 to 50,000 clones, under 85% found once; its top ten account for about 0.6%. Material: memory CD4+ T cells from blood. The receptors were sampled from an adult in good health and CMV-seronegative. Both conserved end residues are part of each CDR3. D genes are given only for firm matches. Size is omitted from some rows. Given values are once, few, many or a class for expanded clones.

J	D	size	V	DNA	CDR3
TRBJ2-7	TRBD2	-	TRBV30	TGTGCCTGGGTGAGACTAGCGGGGGGCGAGCAGTACTTC	CAWVRLAGGEQYF
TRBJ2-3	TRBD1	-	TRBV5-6	TGTGCCAGCAGCTTGGACAGGGGAAACACAGATACGCAGTATTTT	CASSLDRGNTDTQYF
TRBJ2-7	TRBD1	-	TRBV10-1	TGCGCCAGCAGCGCCGACAGGGAAGGAGGTGACTACGAGCAGTACTTC	CASSADREGGDYEQYF
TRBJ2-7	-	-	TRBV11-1	TGTGCCAGCAGCTTCGGACACAAAATGGGCTACGAGCAGTACTTC	CASSFGHKMGYEQYF
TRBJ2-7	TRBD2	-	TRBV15	TGTGCCACCAGCAGAGATTTGCGGGGGTTTACGGGATCCTACGAGCAGTACTTC	CATSRDLRGFTGSYEQYF
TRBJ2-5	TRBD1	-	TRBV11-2	TGTGCCAGCAGCTCAGGGGACAGGGGAGGATCACAAGAGACCCAGTACTTC	CASSSGDRGGSQETQYF
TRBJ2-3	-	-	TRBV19	TGTGCCAGTAGTAAGGGCCTTGCAGATACGCAGTATTTT	CASSKGLADTQYF
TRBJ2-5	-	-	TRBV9	TGTGCCAGCAGCGTAGAGGGTGGGAGGCAGCAAGAGACCCAGTACTTC	CASSVEGGRQQETQYF
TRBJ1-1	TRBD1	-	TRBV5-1	TGCGCCAGCAGCTCGAATATAGGGACAGGGAGCACTGAAGCTTTCTTT	CASSSNIGTGSTEAFF
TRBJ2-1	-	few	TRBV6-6	TGTGCCAGCAGTTACGAGCAGTACAATGAGCAGTTCTTC	CASSYEQYNEQFF
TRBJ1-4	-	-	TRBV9	TGTGCCAGCAGCGTAGCGGAAAAACTGTTTTTT	CASSVAEKLFF
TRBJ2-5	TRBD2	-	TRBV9	TGTGCCAGCAGCGCCGGGGGGGTGACTAGCGGGACCCAGTACTTC	CASSAGGVTSGTQYF
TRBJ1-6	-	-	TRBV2	TGTGCCAGCAGTGACTTCAGGGGTTCACCCCTCCACTTT	CASSDFRGSPLHF
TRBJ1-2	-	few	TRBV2	TGTGCCAGCAGATTTCTTGAGGATGGCTACACCTTC	CASRFLEDGYTF
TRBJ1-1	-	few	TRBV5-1	TGCGCCAGCACCCCATTGGGCTCGGATAACACTGAAGCTTTCTTT	CASTPLGSDNTEAFF
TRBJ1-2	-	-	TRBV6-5	TGTGCCAGCAGCACCCCAGGGGACTATGGCTACACCTTC	CASSTPGDYGYTF
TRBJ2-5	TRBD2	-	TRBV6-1	TGTGCCAGCACTGACCCTAGCGGGGGAGCCGAGACCCAGTACTTC	CASTDPSGGAETQYF
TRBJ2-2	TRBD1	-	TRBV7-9	TGTGCCGATTCGGACAGGACGAACACCGGGGAGCTGTTTTTT	CADSDRTNTGELFF
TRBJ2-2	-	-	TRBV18	TGTGCCAGCTCAATGCCCAGGCCAATGGATCCCGGGGAGCTGTTTTTT	CASSMPRPMDPGELFF
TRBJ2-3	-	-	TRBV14	TGTGCCAGCAGCCAAGAACTCGCTAGCACAGATACGCAGTATTTT	CASSQELASTDTQYF
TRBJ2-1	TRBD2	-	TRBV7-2	TGTGCCAGCAGCTTTAGCGGGGGGGAAAAACAGTTCTTC	CASSFSGGEKQFF
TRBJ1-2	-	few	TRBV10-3	TGTGCCATCAGTGAGTCTCCAGGAGATGGCTACACCTTC	CAISESPGDGYTF
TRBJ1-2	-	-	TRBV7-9	TGTGCCAGCAGCTTATTTCGAGCGGGGCTGGGTGGCTACACCTTC	CASSLFRAGLGGYTF
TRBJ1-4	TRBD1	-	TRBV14	TGTGCCAGCAGCCAGCTGACAGGGGAAAAACTGTTTTTT	CASSQLTGEKLFF
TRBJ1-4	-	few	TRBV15	TGTGCCACCAGCAGAGATCCCGGTGAAAAACTGTTTTTT	CATSRDPGEKLFF
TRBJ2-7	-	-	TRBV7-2	TGTGCCAGCAGCTTAGGGACGGGGCCGGGGCTCGAGCAGTACTTC	CASSLGTGPGLEQYF